The T cell receptor beta chain described here comes from a study of memory CD4+ T cells and cytomegalovirus serostatus. Looking at the study overall: Of the healthy Belgian adults, 9 or 10 were CMV seropositive and about 24 seronegative.

Assay: immunoSEQ multiplex PCR; the TCRdb copy retains only in-frame clones and omits some. The sample has 55,000 or so clones; about 80% are singletons. V lost 10 bases to trimming and J lost 7 bases; unmatched junction nucleotides: 26. The germline V gene has CDR1 WNHNN and CDR2 SYGVQD (reference sequence). This CDR3 has 19 residues. The sort gate was single viable CD3+CD4+CD8-CD45RO+ cells for memory CD4+ T cells. Serostatus was set by detecting CMV pp150, pp28, p38, p52 IgG. After thawing, CD4+ T cells were positively selected. Sequenced input: memory CD4+ T cells from blood. This sequence was found in an adult in good health and CMV-seropositive. This chain links TRBV10-1 with TRBJ2-1; 9 nucleotides agree with TRBD2. The CDR3 loop is CAIVFSGTSSADISNEQFF. For the CDR3, the DNA is TGCGCCATCGTATTCTCCGGGACTAGCTCTGCTGACATCTCGAATGAGCAGTTCTTC.